One and the same sample provided the 16 T cell receptor beta chains below, sequenced in a study of T cell changes during pregnancy in multiple sclerosis. Data came from immunoSEQ multiplex PCR; TCRdb stores just in-frame clones and leaves some out. This repertoire shows 36,000 or so clones, roughly 92% found once; its top ten account for 1.2%. Sequencing was carried out using PBMCs (not recorded whether the cells were cultured). Receptor source: a female donor with multiple sclerosis, enrolled in a pregnancy study.

The rearrangement uses TRBV9 and TRBJ1-1; D perhaps matches TRBD1 (5 bases). V lost 3 bases and J lost 0, with 15 bases in between. Germline lookup yields CDR1 SGDLS and CDR2 YYNGEE. The CDR3 loop spans 16 amino acids. This CDR3 reads CASSALTGGMNTEAFF. CDR3 nucleotide sequence: TGTGCCAGCAGCGCCCTAACGGGGGGAATGAACACTGAAGCTTTCTTT.

The chain couples TRBV2 to TRBJ1-1; D is ambiguous. This CDR3 spans 12 amino acids. CDR1 and CDR2 (germline): SNHLY, FYNNEI. The V and J ends lost 5 bases and 7 bases respectively, with 11 bases between them. The chain's CDR3 is CASSHRPHEAFF. The CDR3 DNA reads TGTGCCAGCAGTCATCGACCCCATGAAGCTTTCTTT.

On this clone: This sample includes further DNA sequences coding for the same CDR3. This rearrangement joins TRBV30 to TRBJ2-7, with 9 bases that match TRBD2. This CDR3 is built from 15 residues. CDR1 is GTSNPN and CDR2 is SVGIG in the germline V gene (reference sequence). After removal of 1 base from V and 6 bases from J, the junction contained 10 bases not matched to a gene. The CDR3 sequence: CAWSGRGGSGSEQYF. CDR3 DNA sequence: TGTGCCTGGAGTGGGCGGGGGGGTAGCGGGAGCGAGCAGTACTTC.

This chain links TRBV2 with TRBJ1-1; maybe TRBD1 (5 bases). CDR3 length equals 15 residues. V lost 6 bases to trimming and J lost 2 bases, with 16 bases between them. From germline, CDR1 is SNHLY and CDR2 FYNNEI. The CDR3 DNA reads TGTGCCAGCAGGGGGGATCGGGATGCAAACACTGAAGCTTTCTTT. It codes for CASRGDRDANTEAFF.

This rearrangement joins TRBV28 to TRBJ1-1; D is possibly TRBD1 (5 bases). CDR3 length equals 10 residues. The germline V gene encodes CDR1 MDHEN and CDR2 SYDVKM. Trimming cost V 10 bases and J 8 bases, with 11 bases left between them. DNA for the CDR3: TGTGCCATAGCCGGGACGGAAGCTTTCTTT. Translation gives CAIAGTEAFF.

J is TRBJ2-3 and V is TRBV1; the tabulated D call, TRBD2, remains unverified against the DNA. TRBV1 is an annotated pseudogene. CDR3 size: 15 residues. The CDR3 coding sequence is TGCACCAGCAGCCAAGGAGATTCTAGCACAGATACGCAGTATTTT. Its protein product is CTSSQGDSSTDTQYF.

V and J are TRBV28 and TRBJ1-5; D gene unclear. The germline CDR1 and CDR2 sequences are MDHEN and SYDVKM. This CDR3 is built from 13 residues. V was cut by 7 bases and J by 5 bases, with 12 bases left in between. CDR3 in amino acids: CASTADGYQPQHF. As DNA, the CDR3 is TGTGCCAGCACCGCTGACGGCTATCAGCCCCAGCATTTT.

V gene TRBV4-1 combines with J gene TRBJ2-5; 7 positions match TRBD1. Germline V CDR1 and CDR2: MGHRA, YSYEKL. After removal of 3 bases from V and 3 bases from J, the junction contained 1 base not matched to a gene. The CDR3 spans 13 residues. CDR3 amino acids: CASSHDREETQYF. The CDR3 DNA is TGCGCCAGCAGCCATGACAGGGAAGAGACCCAGTACTTC.

This clone has only a few counts. The chain couples TRBV30 to TRBJ2-7, with 7 nucleotides matching TRBD2. The J segment lost 6 bases and the V segment lost 5 bases, leaving 4 bases of the junction unmatched. The V gene's germline CDR1 is GTSNPN and CDR2 SVGIG (reference sequence). CDR3 length: 11 residues. The CDR3 region is CAWESGGEQYF. The CDR3 region has the DNA TGTGCCTGGGAGTCGGGAGGCGAGCAGTACTTC. The complete variable domain, with remaining parts taken from reference TRBV30 and TRBJ2-7, reads SQTIHQWPATLVQPVGSPLSLECTVEGTSNPNLYWYRQAAGRGLQLLFYSVGIGQISSEVPQNLSASRPQDRQFILSSKKLLLSDSGFYLCAWESGGEQYFGPGTRLTVT.

This clone was found once. This chain connects TRBV28 to TRBJ1-1, with a tentative D call TRBD1 (5 bases). V was clipped by 5 bases and J by 5 bases, with 9 bases between them. CDR3 length equals 12 residues. Germline CDR1 MDHEN, CDR2 SYDVKM. CDR3 residues: CASSQQETEAFF. In DNA, the CDR3 is TGTGCCAGCAGTCAACAGGAGACTGAAGCTTTCTTT.

The chain links TRBV28 to TRBJ2-3; D might be TRBD2 (6 bases). The CDR3 contains 16 residues. Between the trimmed V and J ends, which lost 3 bases and 1 base, there was a span of 14 bases. In germline, CDR1 is MDHEN, CDR2 SYDVKM. This chain's CDR3 is CASSFYGTRRTDTQYF. CDR3 DNA sequence: TGTGCCAGCAGTTTCTACGGGACTCGGCGCACAGATACGCAGTATTTT. The complete variable domain, with remaining parts taken from reference TRBV28 and TRBJ2-3, reads DVKVTQSSRYLVKRTGEKVFLECVQDMDHENMFWYRQDPGLGLRLIYFSYDVKMKEKGDIPEGYSVSREKKERFSLILESASTNQTSMYLCASSFYGTRRTDTQYFGPGTRLTVL.

This sequence joins TRBV19 and TRBJ2-7; a weak D match, TRBD2 (7 bases). Germline assignment: CDR1 LNHDA and CDR2 SQIVND (reference sequence). Trimming took 5 bases from V and 6 from J, leaving 17 bases between them. This CDR3 region has 14 residues. The DNA for the CDR3 is TGTGCCAGTAGTTTGCGGGAGAGAGGGGGCGAGCAGTACTTC. Protein product: CASSLRERGGEQYF.

The V call is TRBV11-2, the J call TRBJ2-5; 7 bases align to TRBD1. This CDR3 has 16 residues. The V gene's germline CDR1 is SGHAT and CDR2 FQNNGV. Losses at the gene ends were 1 base for V and 1 base for J; bases not matched to a gene: 6. The CDR3 nucleotides read TGTGCCAGCAGCTTAGGGGGGACAGTCGTCCAAGAGACCCAGTACTTC. Encoded protein: CASSLGGTVVQETQYF. The full variable domain, completed using reference TRBV11-2 and TRBJ2-5, is EAGVAQSPRYKIIEKRQSVAFWCNPISGHATLYWYQQILGQGPKLLIQFQNNGVVDDSQLPKDRFSAERLKGVDSTLKIQPAKLEDSAVYLCASSLGGTVVQETQYFGPGTRLLVL.

The rearrangement uses TRBV28 and TRBJ2-1, with 11 bases matching TRBD2. The CDR3 extends over 15 amino acids. The V gene end was trimmed by 6 bases and the J gene end by 10 bases; junction bases not matched to a gene: 11. In germline, CDR1 is MDHEN, CDR2 SYDVKM. CDR3 amino acids: CASSPPLAGGIEQFF. The CDR3 bases are TGTGCCAGCAGCCCACCTCTAGCGGGAGGTATAGAGCAGTTCTTC.

The V gene is TRBV18, the J gene TRBJ2-5; unclear D gene. The germline gives CDR1 KGHSH, CDR2 LQKENI. This CDR3 contains 12 residues. Trimming took off 4 bases at V and 1 base at J, with 4 bases between the two ends. CDR3 nucleotides: TGTGCCAGCTCACACATCCAAGAGACCCAGTACTTC. Translated, it gives CASSHIQETQYF.

The rearrangement uses TRBV2 and TRBJ2-5, with unresolved D. This CDR3 is built from 13 residues. CDR1 is SNHLY, CDR2 FYNNEI, per germline. The V gene lost 8 bases and the J gene lost 2 bases, with 12 bases spanning the gap. CDR3 in amino acids: CASSPRIQETQYF. CDR3 nucleotide sequence: TGTGCCAGCTCGCCACGAATTCAAGAGACCCAGTACTTC.